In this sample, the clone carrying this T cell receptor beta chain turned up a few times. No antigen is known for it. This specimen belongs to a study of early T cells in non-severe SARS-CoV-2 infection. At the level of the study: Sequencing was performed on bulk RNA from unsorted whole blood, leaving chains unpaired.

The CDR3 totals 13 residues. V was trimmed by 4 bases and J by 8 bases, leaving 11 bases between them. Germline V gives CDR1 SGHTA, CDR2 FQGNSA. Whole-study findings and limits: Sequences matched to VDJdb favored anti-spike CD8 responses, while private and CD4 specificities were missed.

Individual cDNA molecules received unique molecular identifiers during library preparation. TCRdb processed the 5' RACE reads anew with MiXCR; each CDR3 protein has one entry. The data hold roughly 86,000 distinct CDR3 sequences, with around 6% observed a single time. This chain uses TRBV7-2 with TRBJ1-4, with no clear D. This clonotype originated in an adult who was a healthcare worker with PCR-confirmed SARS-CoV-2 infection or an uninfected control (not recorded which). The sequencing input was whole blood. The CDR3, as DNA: TGTGCCAGCAGCTCCAAGGCGGCGGAAAAACTGTTTTTT. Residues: CASSSKAAEKLFF. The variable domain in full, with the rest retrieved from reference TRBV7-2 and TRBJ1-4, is GAGVSQSPSNKVTEKGKDVELRCDPISGHTALYWYRQSLGQGLEFLIYFQGNSAPDKSGLPSDRFSAERTGGSVSTLTIQRTQQEDSAVYLCASSSKAAEKLFFGSGTQLSVL.